The subject of this entry is one TCR beta chain. This sample is drawn from a study of blood T cell repertoires in COVID-19. Study-level information: Sites in the United States, Italy and Spain provided acute and convalescent COVID-19 samples.

Produced via immunoSEQ multiplex PCR; TCRdb's table is partial and in-frame only. Seen here are roughly 300,000 clones, more than 80% observed once, and the top ten hold approximately 7.5%. CDR3 length equals 13 residues. The germline gives CDR1 SQVTM, CDR2 ANQGSEA. The V and J ends lost 3 bases and 6 bases, in that order; junction bases with no gene match: 8. The sample comprised peripheral blood. The source of this sequence is a woman aged 25 to 45 with COVID-19, enrolled during active disease. This chain uses TRBV29-1 with TRBJ2-7; 7 nucleotides align to TRBD2. The DNA for the CDR3 is TGCAGCGTTGAGGGCGGGAGTCCTGTCGAGCAGTACTTC. It codes for CSVEGGSPVEQYF.